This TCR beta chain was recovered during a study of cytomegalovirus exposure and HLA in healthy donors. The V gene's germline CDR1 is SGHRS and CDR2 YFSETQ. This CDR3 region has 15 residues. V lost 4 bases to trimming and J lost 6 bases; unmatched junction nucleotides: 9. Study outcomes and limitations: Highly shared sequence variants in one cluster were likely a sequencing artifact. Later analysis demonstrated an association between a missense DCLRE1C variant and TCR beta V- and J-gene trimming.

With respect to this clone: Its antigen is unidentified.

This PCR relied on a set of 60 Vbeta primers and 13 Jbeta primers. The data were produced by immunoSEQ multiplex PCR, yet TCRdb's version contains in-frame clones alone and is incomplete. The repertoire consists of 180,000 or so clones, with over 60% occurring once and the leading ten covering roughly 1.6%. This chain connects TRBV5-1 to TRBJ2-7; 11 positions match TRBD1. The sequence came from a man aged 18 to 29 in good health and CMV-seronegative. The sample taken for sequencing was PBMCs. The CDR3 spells CASSGPGQGGSEQYF. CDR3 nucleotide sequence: TGCGCCAGCAGCGGACCGGGACAGGGGGGCTCCGAGCAGTACTTC. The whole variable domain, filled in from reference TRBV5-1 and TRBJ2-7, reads KAGVTQTPRYLIKTRGQQVTLSCSPISGHRSVSWYQQTPGQGLQFLFEYFSETQRNKGNFPGRFSGRQFSNSRSEMNVSTLELGDSALYLCASSGPGQGGSEQYFGPGTRLTVT.